This T cell receptor beta chain was captured by sequencing in a study of blood T cell repertoires in COVID-19. The overall study: There were acute and convalescent COVID-19 samples, and they came from the United States, Italy and Spain.

Study processing details: Researchers report that nucleated cell counts were estimated from reference gene primer amplification. This table comes from immunoSEQ multiplex PCR, and its TCRdb copy is limited to in-frame clones, with some not included. V, J and clone size derive from that table, while D and trimming were established from the DNA sequence. The table lists a few hundred thousand clones, 80% to 90% of them singletons. There are 13 residues in the CDR3. The ends were cut back, 6 bases at V and 4 bases at J, with 12 bases in the middle. The sequencing sample was made of PBMCs or T cells enriched from blood (not recorded which). The chain links TRBV12-3 or TRBV12-4 to TRBJ1-2; no definite D call. This receptor was obtained from a woman aged 45-60 years who had been exposed to COVID-19. CDR3 nucleotides: TGTGCCAGCAGCCTCCCGGGTGGCTATGGCTACACCTTC. Translated: CASSLPGGYGYTF.